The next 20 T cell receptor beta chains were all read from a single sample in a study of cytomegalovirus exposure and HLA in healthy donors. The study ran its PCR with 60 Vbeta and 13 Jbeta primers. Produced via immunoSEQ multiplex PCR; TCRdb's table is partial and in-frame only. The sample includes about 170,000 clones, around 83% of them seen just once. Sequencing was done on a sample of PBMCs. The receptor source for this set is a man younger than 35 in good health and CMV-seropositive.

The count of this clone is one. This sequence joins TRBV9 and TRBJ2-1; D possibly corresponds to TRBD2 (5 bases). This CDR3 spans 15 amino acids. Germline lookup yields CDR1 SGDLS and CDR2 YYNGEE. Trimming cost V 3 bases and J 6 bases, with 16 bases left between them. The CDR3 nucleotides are TGTGCCAGCAGCGCGTACCACGGGGAGTCCAATGAGCAGTTCTTC. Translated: CASSAYHGESNEQFF.

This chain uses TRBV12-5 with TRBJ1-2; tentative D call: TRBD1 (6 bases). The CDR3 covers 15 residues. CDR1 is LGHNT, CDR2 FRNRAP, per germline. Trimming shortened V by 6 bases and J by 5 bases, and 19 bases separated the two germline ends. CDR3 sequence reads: CASGKIRDTLYGYTF. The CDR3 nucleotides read TGTGCTAGTGGAAAAATCCGGGACACCCTTTATGGCTACACCTTC.

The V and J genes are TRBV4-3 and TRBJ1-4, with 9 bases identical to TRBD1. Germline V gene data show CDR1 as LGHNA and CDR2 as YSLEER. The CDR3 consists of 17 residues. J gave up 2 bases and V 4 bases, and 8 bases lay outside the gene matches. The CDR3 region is CASSRFSQGATNEKLFF. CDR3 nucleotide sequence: TGCGCCAGCAGCCGCTTTTCACAGGGGGCGACTAATGAAAAACTGTTTTTT.

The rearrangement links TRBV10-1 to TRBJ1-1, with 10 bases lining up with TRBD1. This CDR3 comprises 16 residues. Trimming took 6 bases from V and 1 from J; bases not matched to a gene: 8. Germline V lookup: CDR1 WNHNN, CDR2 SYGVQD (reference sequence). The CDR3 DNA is TGCGCCAGCAGGGGGGACAGGGGCGCTTCGAACACTGAAGCTTTCTTT. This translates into CASRGDRGASNTEAFF.

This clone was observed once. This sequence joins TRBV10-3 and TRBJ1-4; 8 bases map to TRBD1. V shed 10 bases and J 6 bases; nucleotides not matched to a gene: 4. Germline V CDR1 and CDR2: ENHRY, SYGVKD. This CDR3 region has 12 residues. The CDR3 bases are TGTGCCACACAGGGACAGGATGAAAAACTGTTTTTT. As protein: CATQGQDEKLFF.

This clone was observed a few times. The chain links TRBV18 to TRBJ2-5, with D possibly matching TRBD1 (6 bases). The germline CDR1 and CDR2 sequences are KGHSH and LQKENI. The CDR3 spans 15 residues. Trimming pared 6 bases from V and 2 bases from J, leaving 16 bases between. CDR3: CASSGSGDTQETQYF. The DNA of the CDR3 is TGTGCCAGCTCCGGGTCCGGGGACACTCAAGAGACCCAGTACTTC.

The CDR3 loop is CAISESTRTSGGAEQFF. The CDR3 DNA reads as TGTGCCATCAGTGAGTCGACCCGGACTAGCGGAGGAGCTGAGCAGTTCTTC. The gene calls are TRBV10-3 and TRBJ2-1; 10 bases match TRBD2. The V gene end was trimmed by 0 bases and the J gene end by 9 bases; junction bases not matched to a gene: 11. The CDR3 length is 17 residues. CDR1 and CDR2 from the germline V gene are ENHRY and SYGVKD.

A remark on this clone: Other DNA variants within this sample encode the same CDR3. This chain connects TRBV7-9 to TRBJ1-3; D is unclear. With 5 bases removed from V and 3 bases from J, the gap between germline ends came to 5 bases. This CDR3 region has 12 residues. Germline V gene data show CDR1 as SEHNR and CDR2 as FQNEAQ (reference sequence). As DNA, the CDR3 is TGTGCCAGCAGCCCGAGTGGAAACACCATATATTTT. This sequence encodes CASSPSGNTIYF. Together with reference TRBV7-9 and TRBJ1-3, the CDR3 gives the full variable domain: DTGVSQNPRHKITKRGQNVTFRCDPISEHNRLYWYRQTLGQGPEFLTYFQNEAQLEKSRLLSDRFSAERPKGSFSTLEIQRTEQGDSAMYLCASSPSGNTIYFGEGSWLTVV.

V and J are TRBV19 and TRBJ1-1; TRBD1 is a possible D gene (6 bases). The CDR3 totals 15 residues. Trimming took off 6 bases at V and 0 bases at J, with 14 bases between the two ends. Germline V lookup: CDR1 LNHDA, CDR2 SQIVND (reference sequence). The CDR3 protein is CASRQGVIVNTEAFF. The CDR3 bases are TGTGCCAGTAGACAGGGAGTAATTGTGAACACTGAAGCTTTCTTT. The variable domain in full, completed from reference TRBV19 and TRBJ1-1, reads DGGITQSPKYLFRKEGQNVTLSCEQNLNHDAMYWYRQDPGQGLRLIYYSQIVNDFQKGDIAEGYSVSREKKESFPLTVTSAQKNPTAFYLCASRQGVIVNTEAFFGQGTRLTVV.

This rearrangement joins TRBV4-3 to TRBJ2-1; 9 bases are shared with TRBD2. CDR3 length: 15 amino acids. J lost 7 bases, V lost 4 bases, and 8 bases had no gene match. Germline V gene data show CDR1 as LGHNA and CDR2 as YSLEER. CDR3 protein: CASSPGTSSVNEQFF. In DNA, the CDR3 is TGCGCCAGCAGCCCCGGGACTAGCTCTGTGAATGAGCAGTTCTTC.

In DNA, the CDR3 is TGCGCCAGCAGCCATCGGACAGGACCTAACTATGGCTACACCTTC. It codes for CASSHRTGPNYGYTF. V gene TRBV4-3 combines with J gene TRBJ1-2, with 7 bases matching TRBD1. This CDR3 has 15 residues. J gave up 0 bases and V 3 bases, and 4 bases lay outside the gene matches. CDR1 LGHNA and CDR2 YSLEER come from the germline V gene.

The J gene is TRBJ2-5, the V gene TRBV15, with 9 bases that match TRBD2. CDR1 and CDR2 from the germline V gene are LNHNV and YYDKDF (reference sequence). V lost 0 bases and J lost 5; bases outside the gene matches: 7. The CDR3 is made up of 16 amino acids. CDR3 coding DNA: TGTGCCACCAGCAGAGAGGCTAGCGGGGAAGGTGAGACCCAGTACTTC. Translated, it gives CATSREASGEGETQYF.

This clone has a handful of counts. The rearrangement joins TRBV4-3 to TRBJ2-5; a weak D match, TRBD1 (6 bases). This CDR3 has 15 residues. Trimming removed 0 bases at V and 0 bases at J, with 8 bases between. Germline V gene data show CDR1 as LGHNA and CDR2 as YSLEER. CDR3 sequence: CASSQERGNQETQYF. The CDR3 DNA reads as TGCGCCAGCAGCCAAGAGAGGGGGAACCAAGAGACCCAGTACTTC.

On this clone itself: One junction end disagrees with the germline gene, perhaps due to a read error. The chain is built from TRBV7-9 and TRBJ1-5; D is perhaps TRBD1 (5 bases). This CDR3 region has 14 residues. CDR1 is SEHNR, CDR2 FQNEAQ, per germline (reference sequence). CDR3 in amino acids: CSSSFGGSNQPQHF. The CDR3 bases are TGTTCCAGCAGCTTCGGGGGGAGCAATCAGCCCCAGCATTTT. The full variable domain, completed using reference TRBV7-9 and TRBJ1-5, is DTGVSQNPRHKITKRGQNVTFRCDPISEHNRLYWYRQTLGQGPEFLTYFQNEAQLEKSRLLSDRFSAERPKGSFSTLEIQRTEQGDSAMYLCSSSFGGSNQPQHFGDGTRLSIL.

The CDR3 sequence: CASADNLWTGGSGETQYF. CDR3 sequence (DNA): TGTGCCAGTGCGGATAATTTATGGACAGGGGGATCCGGAGAGACCCAGTACTTC. This chain links TRBV25-1 with TRBJ2-5, with TRBD1 identical over 10 bases. Germline V gene lookup returns CDR1 MGHDK and CDR2 SYGVNS. The CDR3 has 18 residues. J lost 4 bases, V lost 9 bases, and 20 bases had no gene match.

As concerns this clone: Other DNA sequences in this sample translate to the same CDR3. The CDR3 protein is CASSLGQGNYGYTF. The CDR3 nucleotides are TGTGCCAGCAGCTTAGGCCAGGGCAACTATGGCTACACCTTC. The chain joins TRBV13 to TRBJ1-2; D might be TRBD1 (5 bases). Trimming left V 0 bases short and J 2 bases short, with 7 bases between. Germline assignment: CDR1 PRHDT and CDR2 FYEKMQ (reference sequence). CDR3 length: 14 residues.

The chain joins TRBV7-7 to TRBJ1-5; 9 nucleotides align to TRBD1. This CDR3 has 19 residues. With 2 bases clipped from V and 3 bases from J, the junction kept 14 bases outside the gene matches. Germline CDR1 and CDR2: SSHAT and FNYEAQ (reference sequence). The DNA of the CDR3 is TGTGCCAGCAGCTTATATTTTCTAGGGGACAGGGTATTCAATCAGCCCCAGCATTTT. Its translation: CASSLYFLGDRVFNQPQHF.

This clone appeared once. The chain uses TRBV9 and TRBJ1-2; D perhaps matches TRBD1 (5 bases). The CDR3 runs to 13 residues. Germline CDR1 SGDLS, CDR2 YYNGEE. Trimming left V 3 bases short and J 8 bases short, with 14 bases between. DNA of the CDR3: TGTGCCAGCAGCGCCCAGGGAGGGGAGGGCTACACCTTC. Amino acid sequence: CASSAQGGEGYTF.

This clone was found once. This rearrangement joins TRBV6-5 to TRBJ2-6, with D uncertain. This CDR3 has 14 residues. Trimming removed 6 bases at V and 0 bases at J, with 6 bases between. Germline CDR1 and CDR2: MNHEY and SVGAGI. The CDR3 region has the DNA TGTGCCAGCAGCCTTATCTCTGGGGCCAACGTCCTGACTTTC. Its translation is CASSLISGANVLTF.

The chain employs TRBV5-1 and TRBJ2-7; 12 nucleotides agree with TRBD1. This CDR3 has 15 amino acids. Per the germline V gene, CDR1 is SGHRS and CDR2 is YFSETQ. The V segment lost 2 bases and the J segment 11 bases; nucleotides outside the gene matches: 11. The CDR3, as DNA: TGCGCCAGCAGCTTCGAGGGGGGACAGGGGGCTATTAAGTACTTC. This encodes CASSFEGGQGAIKYF.